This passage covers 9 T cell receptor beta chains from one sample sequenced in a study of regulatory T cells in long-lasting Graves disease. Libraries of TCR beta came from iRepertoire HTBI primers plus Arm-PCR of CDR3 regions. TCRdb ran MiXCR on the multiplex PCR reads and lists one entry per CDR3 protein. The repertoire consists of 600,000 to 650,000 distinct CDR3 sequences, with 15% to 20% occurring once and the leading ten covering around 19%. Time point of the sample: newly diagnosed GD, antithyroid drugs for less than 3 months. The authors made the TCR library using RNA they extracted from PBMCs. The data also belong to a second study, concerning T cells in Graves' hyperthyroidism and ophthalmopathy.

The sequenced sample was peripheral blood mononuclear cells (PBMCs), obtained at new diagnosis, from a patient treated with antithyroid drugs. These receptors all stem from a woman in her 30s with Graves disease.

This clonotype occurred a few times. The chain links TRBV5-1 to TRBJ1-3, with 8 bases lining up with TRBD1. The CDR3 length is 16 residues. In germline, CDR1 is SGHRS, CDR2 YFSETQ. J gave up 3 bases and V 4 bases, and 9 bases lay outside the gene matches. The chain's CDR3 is CASSTTGTGFGNTIYF. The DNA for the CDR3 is TGCGCCAGCAGCACAACCGGGACAGGTTTTGGAAACACCATATATTTT.

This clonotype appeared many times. This CDR3 reads CASEIKGYSYEQYF. The CDR3 DNA sequence: TGTGCCAGTGAAATTAAGGGATACTCCTACGAGCAGTACTTC. The chain has TRBV28 and TRBJ2-7; D remains unclear. The V gene's germline CDR1 is MDHEN and CDR2 SYDVKM. This CDR3 contains 14 residues. V was pared by 9 bases and J by 0 bases, with 15 bases between.

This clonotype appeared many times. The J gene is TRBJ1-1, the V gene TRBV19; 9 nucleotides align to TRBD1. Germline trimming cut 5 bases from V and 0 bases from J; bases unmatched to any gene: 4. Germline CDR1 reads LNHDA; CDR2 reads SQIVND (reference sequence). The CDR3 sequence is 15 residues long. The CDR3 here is CASSDRGVLNTEAFF. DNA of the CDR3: TGTGCCAGTAGTGACAGGGGGGTATTGAACACTGAAGCTTTCTTT. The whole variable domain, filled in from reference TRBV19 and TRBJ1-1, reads DGGITQSPKYLFRKEGQNVTLSCEQNLNHDAMYWYRQDPGQGLRLIYYSQIVNDFQKGDIAEGYSVSREKKESFPLTVTSAQKNPTAFYLCASSDRGVLNTEAFFGQGTRLTVV.

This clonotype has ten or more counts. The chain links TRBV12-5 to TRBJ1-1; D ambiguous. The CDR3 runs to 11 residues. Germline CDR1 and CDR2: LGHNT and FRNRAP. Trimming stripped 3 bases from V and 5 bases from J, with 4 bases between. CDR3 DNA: TGTGCTAGTGGTTTAGGGACTGAAGCTTTCTTT. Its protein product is CASGLGTEAFF.

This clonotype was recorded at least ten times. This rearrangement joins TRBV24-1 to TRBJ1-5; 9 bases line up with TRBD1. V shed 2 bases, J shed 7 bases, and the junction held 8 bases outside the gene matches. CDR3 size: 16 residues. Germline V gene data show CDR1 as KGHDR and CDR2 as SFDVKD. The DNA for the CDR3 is TGTGCCACCAGTGATTCAGCAACAGGGGGCTTCCAGCCCCAGCATTTT. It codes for CATSDSATGGFQPQHF.

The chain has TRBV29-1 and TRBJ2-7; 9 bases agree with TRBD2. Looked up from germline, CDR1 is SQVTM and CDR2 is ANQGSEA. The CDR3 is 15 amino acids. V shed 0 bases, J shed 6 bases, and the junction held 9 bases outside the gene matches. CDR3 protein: CSVEEEASGNGEQYF. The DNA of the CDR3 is TGCAGCGTTGAAGAGGAGGCTAGCGGGAACGGCGAGCAGTACTTC.

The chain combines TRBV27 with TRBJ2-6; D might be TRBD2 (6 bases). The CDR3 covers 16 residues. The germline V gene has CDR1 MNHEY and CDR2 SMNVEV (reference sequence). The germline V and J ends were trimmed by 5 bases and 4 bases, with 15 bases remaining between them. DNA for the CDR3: TGTGCCAGCAGTGTAACATGGGGAGGCGGGGCCAACGTCCTGACTTTC. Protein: CASSVTWGGGANVLTF.

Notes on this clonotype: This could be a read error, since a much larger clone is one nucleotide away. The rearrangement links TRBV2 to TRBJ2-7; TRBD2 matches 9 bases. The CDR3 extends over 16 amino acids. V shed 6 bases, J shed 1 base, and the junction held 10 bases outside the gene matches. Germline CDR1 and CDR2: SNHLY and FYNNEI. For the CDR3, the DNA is TGTGCCAGCAGGGTTATTATTAGCGGGGGATCCTACGAGCAGTACTTC. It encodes CASRVIISGGSYEQYF.

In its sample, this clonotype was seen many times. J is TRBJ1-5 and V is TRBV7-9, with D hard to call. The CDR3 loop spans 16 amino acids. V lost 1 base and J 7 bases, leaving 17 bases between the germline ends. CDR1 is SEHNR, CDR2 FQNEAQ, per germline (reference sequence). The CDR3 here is CASSLGAGRVEQPQHF. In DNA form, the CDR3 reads TGTGCCAGCAGCTTAGGGGCGGGCCGAGTAGAGCAGCCCCAGCATTTT.